This entry lists 21 T cell receptor beta chains sequenced from one sample in a study of T cell responses to AZD1222 COVID-19 vaccine. Some clones are missing from TCRdb's copy, which holds only in-frame ones; the method was immunoSEQ multiplex PCR. This table holds some 130,000 clones, 80% to 95% found once. The material sequenced was peripheral blood, taken on day 0 of AZD1222 vaccination. All receptors come from an adult in good health.

The chain is built from TRBV11-2 and TRBJ1-4, with D possibly TRBD1 on 6 matching bases. CDR1 is SGHAT and CDR2 is FQNNGV in the germline V gene. V was clipped by 5 bases and J by 0 bases, with 13 bases between them. CDR3 length: 16 amino acids. The CDR3 region has the DNA TGTGCCAGCAGCGCTACGACAGGTGCAACTAATGAAAAACTGTTTTTT. Translation gives CASSATTGATNEKLFF. Full variable domain (rest looked up from reference TRBV11-2 and TRBJ1-4): EAGVAQSPRYKIIEKRQSVAFWCNPISGHATLYWYQQILGQGPKLLIQFQNNGVVDDSQLPKDRFSAERLKGVDSTLKIQPAKLEDSAVYLCASSATTGATNEKLFFGSGTQLSVL.

The V gene is TRBV28, the J gene TRBJ1-5; D call uncertain. The CDR3 is 16 residues long. CDR1 MDHEN and CDR2 SYDVKM come from the germline V gene. Trimming removed 9 bases at V and 4 bases at J, with 22 bases between. CDR3 nucleotides: TGTGCCAGTAAACAAGTGAACCCCTTAGCAAATCAGCCCCAGCATTTT. It is translated as CASKQVNPLANQPQHF.

This clone has more than one count but fewer than ten. V is TRBV11-3 and J is TRBJ1-1; a possible D gene is TRBD1 (5 bases). CDR1 is SGHNT, CDR2 YENEEA, per germline. CDR3 length equals 14 residues. V was clipped by 5 bases and J by 5 bases, with 15 bases between them. The CDR3 coding sequence is TGTGCCAGCAGCCAAGGGTCCTGGGGGACTGAAGCTTTCTTT. Residues: CASSQGSWGTEAFF.

The V gene is TRBV6-6, the J gene TRBJ1-2, with D maybe TRBD1 (5 bases). Germline CDR1 MNHNY, CDR2 SVGAGI (reference sequence). The CDR3 is 16 amino acids. Trimming cost V 4 bases and J 0 bases, with 15 bases left between them. Written as DNA, the CDR3 is TGTGCCAGCAGTTCCCCACGGGGGTCTTCTAACTATGGCTACACCTTC. It codes for CASSSPRGSSNYGYTF.

This sequence joins TRBV5-1 and TRBJ2-2, with D possibly being TRBD2 (6 bases). This CDR3 has 15 amino acids. Germline V gene data show CDR1 as SGHRS and CDR2 as YFSETQ. The V end was cut by 0 bases, the J end by 6 bases, with 12 bases between. The CDR3, as DNA: TGCGCCAGCAGCTTGGTGGGGGAGGCACCCGGGGAGCTGTTTTTT. Protein: CASSLVGEAPGELFF.

The rearrangement uses TRBV9 and TRBJ1-2, with no clear D. CDR3 length equals 16 residues. Germline CDR1 and CDR2: SGDLS and YYNGEE. V was cut by 0 bases and J by 4 bases, with 16 bases left in between. The CDR3 loop is CASSVAQTVRGYGYTF. CDR3 sequence (DNA): TGTGCCAGCAGCGTAGCCCAGACGGTTCGTGGCTATGGCTACACCTTC.

The chain carries TRBV11-3 and TRBJ2-3; a possible D gene is TRBD2 (5 bases). Germline V lookup: CDR1 SGHNT, CDR2 YENEEA. Trimming stripped 5 bases from V and 6 bases from J, with 12 bases between. The CDR3 totals 13 residues. Here the CDR3 DNA reads TGTGCCAGCAGCCCTAGCCCCCTGGATACGCAGTATTTT. Translated, it gives CASSPSPLDTQYF.

The V gene is TRBV5-8, the J gene TRBJ1-2; perhaps TRBD1 as D (6 bases). The CDR3 has 13 amino acids. Per germline, CDR1 SGHTS and CDR2 YDEGEE. The V end lost 4 bases, the J end lost 6 bases, and 13 bases lay between the germline ends. The CDR3 protein is CASSRTVGDGYTF. DNA of the CDR3: TGTGCCAGCAGCCGGACAGTGGGGGATGGCTACACCTTC.

This sequence joins TRBV29-1 and TRBJ1-1, with D tentatively TRBD1 (5 bases). The CDR3 consists of 22 residues. Germline-derived CDR1 and CDR2 are SQVTM and ANQGSEA. V was trimmed by 1 base and J by 0 bases, leaving 33 bases between them. CDR3 DNA sequence: TGCAGCGTTGAAGCCCCAAAGACAGTCTCTACTACCCCTATCGTCATGAACACTGAAGCTTTCTTT. Its protein product is CSVEAPKTVSTTPIVMNTEAFF.

This clone occurred once. The V call is TRBV5-4, the J call TRBJ1-2; D might be TRBD1 (5 bases). Trimming took 3 bases from V and 5 from J, leaving 14 bases between them. The CDR3 consists of 14 residues. Germline V CDR1 and CDR2: SGHNT, YYREEE (reference sequence). CDR3 region: CASSSISGGYGYTF. CDR3 bases: TGTGCCAGCAGCTCCATTTCGGGGGGGTATGGCTACACCTTC.

V usage is TRBV15 and J usage is TRBJ2-1; no clear D gene. CDR1 is LNHNV and CDR2 is YYDKDF in the germline V gene (reference sequence). V gave up 0 bases and J gave up 7 bases, with 13 bases separating them. This CDR3 contains 15 residues. CDR3 in DNA: TGTGCCACCAGCAGAGATTTAGGAATCTTGAATGAGCAGTTCTTC. Translating gives CATSRDLGILNEQFF.

The CDR3 sequence is CATSRGQNYGYTF. CDR3 DNA sequence: TGTGCCACCAGCAGAGGACAGAACTATGGCTACACCTTC. The rearrangement joins TRBV15 to TRBJ1-2; possibly TRBD1 for D (5 bases). The CDR3 length is 13 residues. Trimming left V 1 base short and J 2 bases short, with 5 bases between. CDR1 is LNHNV, CDR2 YYDKDF, per germline (reference sequence).

The chain is built from TRBV6-1 and TRBJ1-2; TRBD1 matches 7 bases. Germline V gene data show CDR1 as MNHNS and CDR2 as SASEGT. The CDR3 loop spans 15 amino acids. V gave up 2 bases and J gave up 4 bases; unmatched junction bases: 7. CDR3: CASSESQGVFYGYTF. In nucleotides, the CDR3 is TGTGCCAGCAGTGAATCCCAGGGGGTCTTCTATGGCTACACCTTC.

The chain couples TRBV18 to TRBJ2-1; D is uncertain. This CDR3 has 14 amino acids. Germline lookup yields CDR1 KGHSH and CDR2 LQKENI. Trimming cost V 2 bases and J 4 bases, with 9 bases left between them. The CDR3 loop reads CASSPFEAYNEQFF. The CDR3 DNA follows: TGTGCCAGCTCACCATTTGAAGCTTACAATGAGCAGTTCTTC.

Note on this clone: The identical CDR3 is also encoded by other nucleotide sequences in the sample. This chain connects TRBV9 to TRBJ2-2; D is unclear. The V end lost 0 bases, the J end lost 4 bases, and 4 bases lay between the germline ends. The germline V gene encodes CDR1 SGDLS and CDR2 YYNGEE. The CDR3 covers 13 residues. The CDR3 DNA reads as TGTGCCAGCAGCGTAGCTGGCACCGGGGAGCTGTTTTTT. Its protein product is CASSVAGTGELFF.

The rearrangement links TRBV28 to TRBJ1-5; D may be TRBD1 (6 bases). CDR1 and CDR2 (germline): MDHEN, SYDVKM. The CDR3 has 14 residues. Trimming left V 5 bases short and J 7 bases short, with 15 bases between. The CDR3 loop reads CASSLRGYGQPQHF. In nucleotides, the CDR3 is TGTGCCAGCAGTCTGAGGGGGTATGGCCAGCCCCAGCATTTT.

This clone was found a few times. V usage is TRBV28 and J usage is TRBJ2-7, with D maybe TRBD2 (5 bases). Per germline, CDR1 MDHEN and CDR2 SYDVKM. The germline V and J ends were trimmed by 7 bases and 0 bases, with 16 bases remaining between them. The CDR3 length is 15 residues. The CDR3, as DNA: TGTGCCAGCAAACCCGCCGGGGTATCCTCCTACGAGCAGTACTTC. It encodes CASKPAGVSSYEQYF.

This clone has a single count. The J gene is TRBJ1-5, the V gene TRBV10-3; D is unresolved. Trimming pared 3 bases from V and 0 bases from J, leaving 15 bases between. CDR3 length equals 17 residues. Germline CDR1 reads ENHRY; CDR2 reads SYGVKD. In DNA, the CDR3 is TGTGCCATCAGTGACCCTAGTCTTGGCATTAGCAATCAGCCCCAGCATTTT. Its translation: CAISDPSLGISNQPQHF.

V gene TRBV10-3 combines with J gene TRBJ2-7; 10 bases match TRBD1. The length of the CDR3 is 14 residues. The V gene end was trimmed by 5 bases and the J gene end by 2 bases; junction bases not matched to a gene: 3. CDR1 ENHRY and CDR2 SYGVKD come from the germline V gene. The DNA of the CDR3 is TGTGCCATCAGTCCCGGGACAGGGGCCTACGAGCAGTACTTC. Amino acid sequence: CAISPGTGAYEQYF.

The chain uses TRBV4-2 and TRBJ1-6, with a possible D match to TRBD1 (6 bases). Germline V gene lookup returns CDR1 LGHNA and CDR2 YNFKEQ. The V end lost 2 bases, the J end lost 6 bases, and 17 bases lay between the germline ends. This CDR3 contains 17 residues. The CDR3 bases are TGTGCCAGCAGCCAATGGGCAAGGGGGGGTAGTAATTCACCCCTCCACTTT. Amino acids: CASSQWARGGSNSPLHF.

The J gene is TRBJ1-2, the V gene TRBV7-2; 7 bases align to TRBD1. The CDR3 is 14 amino acids. Trimming removed 6 bases from V and 8 bases from J; junction bases left unmatched: 12. The germline V gene has CDR1 SGHTA and CDR2 FQGNSA. In nucleotides, the CDR3 is TGTGCCAGCAGACTCCCAGGGGGGGCTTGGGGCTACACCTTC. Its protein product is CASRLPGGAWGYTF. Based on the CDR3 plus reference TRBV7-2 and TRBJ1-2, the full variable domain is GAGVSQSPSNKVTEKGKDVELRCDPISGHTALYWYRQSLGQGLEFLIYFQGNSAPDKSGLPSDRFSAERTGGSVSTLTIQRTQQEDSAVYLCASRLPGGAWGYTFGSGTRLTVV.